These 4 T cell receptor beta chains were all obtained from the same sample, sequenced in a study of regulatory T cells in long-lasting Graves disease. Construction of TCR beta libraries relied on iRepertoire HTBI primers and on Arm-PCR targeting CDR3 regions. TCRdb re-called the multiplex PCR reads through MiXCR, storing one row per CDR3 protein. The sample contains under 450,000 distinct CDR3 sequences, about 10% of which appear only once. The time point here: newly diagnosed GD, antithyroid drugs for less than 3 months. Isolated PBMC RNA provided the starting material for the TCR library. This sample also belongs to another study, concerning T cells in Graves' hyperthyroidism and ophthalmopathy.

This specimen was peripheral blood mononuclear cells (PBMCs), taken at new diagnosis, from a patient treated with antithyroid drugs. These receptors all stem from a woman aged 18-30 years with Graves disease.

This clonotype was seen ten or more times. V gene TRBV7-2 combines with J gene TRBJ1-2; D perhaps matches TRBD1 (5 bases). V was shortened by 8 bases and J by 8 bases, with 18 bases between the two germline ends. Germline values: CDR1 SGHTA, CDR2 FQGNSA. CDR3 size: 13 residues. CDR3: CASYPTVTEGYTF. In DNA form, the CDR3 reads TGTGCCAGCTACCCGACAGTTACTGAGGGCTACACCTTC.

This clonotype was counted between two and nine times. A clone one base away is much larger, so this may be a read error. The chain is built from TRBV29-1 and TRBJ2-1, with D unclear. Germline values: CDR1 SQVTM, CDR2 ANQGSEA. CDR3 length: 15 amino acids. The DNA of the CDR3 is TGCAGCGTTGAGATCTCGGCTGACTCCTACAATGGGCAGTTCTTC. As protein: CSVEISADSYNGQFF.

In this sample, this clonotype turned up many times. This chain joins TRBV15 and TRBJ2-7; 9 bases fit TRBD2. From germline, CDR1 is LNHNV and CDR2 YYDKDF (reference sequence). CDR3 length equals 16 residues. The junction had 7 bases not matched to a gene; V was cut back by 1 base and J by 3 bases. The CDR3: CATSRGSLAGSYEQYF. In DNA, the CDR3 is TGTGCCACCAGCAGAGGATCGCTAGCGGGGAGCTACGAGCAGTACTTC.

This clonotype has at least ten counts. The CDR3 spells CASSPGTGVATEAFF. For the CDR3, the DNA is TGTGCCAGCTCACCAGGGACAGGGGTGGCCACTGAAGCTTTCTTT. This sequence joins TRBV18 and TRBJ1-1, with TRBD1 matching over 10 bases. Germline assignment: CDR1 KGHSH and CDR2 LQKENI. Trimming at V came to 2 bases and at J to 4 bases, leaving 4 bases not matched to a gene. The CDR3 sequence is 15 residues long.